The clone carrying this T cell receptor beta chain was recorded many times. The sample is drawn from a study of T cells in Graves' hyperthyroidism and ophthalmopathy. RNA transcripts provided the source from which TCR beta CDR3 regions were amplified. The study used the HTBI primer set for a first-round RT-PCR of the TCR CDR3. One entry per CDR3 protein results from TCRdb running MiXCR on the multiplex PCR reads. Among some 690,000 distinct CDR3 sequences, roughly 17% were seen once, and the ten largest hold 15% to 18%. Germline assignment: CDR1 MNHEY and CDR2 SVGEGT. The CDR3 has 14 residues. Germline trimming cut 4 bases from V and 7 bases from J; bases unmatched to any gene: 5.

This rearrangement joins TRBV6-2 or TRBV6-3 to TRBJ2-2; 8 nucleotides agree with TRBD2. This sequence originates from a man aged 45 to 65 with Graves' hyperthyroidism. The sequencing input was blood. The chain's CDR3 is CASSSAGGVGELFF. CDR3 nucleotides: TGTGCCAGCAGTTCGGCGGGAGGAGTCGGGGAGCTGTTTTTT.